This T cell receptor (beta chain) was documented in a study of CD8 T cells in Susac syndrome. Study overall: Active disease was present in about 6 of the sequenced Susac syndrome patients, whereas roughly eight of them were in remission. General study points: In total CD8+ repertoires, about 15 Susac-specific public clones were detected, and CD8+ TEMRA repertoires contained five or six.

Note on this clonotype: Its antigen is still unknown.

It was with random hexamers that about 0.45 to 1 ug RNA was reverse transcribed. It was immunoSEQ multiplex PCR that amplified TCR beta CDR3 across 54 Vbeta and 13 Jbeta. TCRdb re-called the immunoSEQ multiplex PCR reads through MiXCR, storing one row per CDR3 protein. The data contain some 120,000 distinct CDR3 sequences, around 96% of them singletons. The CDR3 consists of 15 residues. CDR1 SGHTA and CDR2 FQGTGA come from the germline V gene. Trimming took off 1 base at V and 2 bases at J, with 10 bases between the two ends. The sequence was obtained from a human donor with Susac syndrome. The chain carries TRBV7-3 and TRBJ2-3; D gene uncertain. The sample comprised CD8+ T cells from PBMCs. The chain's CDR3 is CASSLRGFSTDTQYF. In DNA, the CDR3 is TGTGCCAGCAGCTTAAGGGGATTTTCCACAGATACGCAGTATTTT.